This TCR beta chain was sequenced for a study of cytomegalovirus exposure and HLA in healthy donors. The study drew the donors from its roughly 120-subject validation cohort, separate from the approximately 700-subject first cohort. For this clone: The antigen remains unidentified.

Using immunoSEQ multiplex PCR, the repertoire was profiled, and TCRdb retains in-frame clones only, with some absent. The repertoire holds over 250,000 clones, about 90% seen once, with about 1.2% in the top ten. V was pared by 0 bases and J by 4 bases, with 18 bases of the junction left unmatched. CDR3 size: 20 residues. Germline CDR1 reads LGHNA; CDR2 reads YSLEER. Study-wide results and limits: Specific recognition of CMV antigens was confirmed in vitro for a few chains (all CMV-associated). TCR beta chains numbering 164 were designated cytomegalovirus-associated. Most TCR sequences showed up rarely, but some public TCRs showed up in many donors.

Specimen: PBMCs. This receptor was obtained from a woman aged 25 to 45 in good health and CMV-seropositive. The gene calls are TRBV4-3 and TRBJ2-7, with TRBD1 identical over 10 bases. The CDR3 bases are TGCGCCAGCAGCCAAGAGGCTGGCGGCCCCCTCGGGACAGGGGTATACGAGCAGTACTTC. Its protein product is CASSQEAGGPLGTGVYEQYF.